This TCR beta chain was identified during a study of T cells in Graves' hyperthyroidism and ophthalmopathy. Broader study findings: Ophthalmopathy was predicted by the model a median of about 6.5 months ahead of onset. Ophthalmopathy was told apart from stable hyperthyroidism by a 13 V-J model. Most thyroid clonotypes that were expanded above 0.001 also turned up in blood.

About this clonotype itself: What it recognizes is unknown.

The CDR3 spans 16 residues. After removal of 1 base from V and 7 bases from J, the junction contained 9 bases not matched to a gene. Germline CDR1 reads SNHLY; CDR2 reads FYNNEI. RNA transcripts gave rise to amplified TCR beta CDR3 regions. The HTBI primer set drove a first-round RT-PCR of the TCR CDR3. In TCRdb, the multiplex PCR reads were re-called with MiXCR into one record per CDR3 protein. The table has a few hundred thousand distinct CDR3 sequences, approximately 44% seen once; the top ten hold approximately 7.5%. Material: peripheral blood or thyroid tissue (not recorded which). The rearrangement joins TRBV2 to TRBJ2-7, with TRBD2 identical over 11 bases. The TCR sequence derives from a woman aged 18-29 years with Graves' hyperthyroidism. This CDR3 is CASSEGASGRSWEQYF. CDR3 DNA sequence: TGTGCCAGCAGTGAAGGGGCTAGCGGGAGGTCGTGGGAGCAGTACTTC.